The rows below give T cell receptor beta chains drawn from one sample of a study of T cell responses to AZD1222 COVID-19 vaccine. Only in-frame clones appear in the TCRdb table, and some are missing; sequencing was by immunoSEQ multiplex PCR. The data contain over 130,000 clones, more than 75% of them singletons. Specimen: peripheral blood, collected 28 days after the second AZD1222 dose. The receptors come from an adult who received the AZD1222 COVID-19 vaccine. Each CDR3 is given with its conserved first and last residue. D genes are given only for firm matches. Only some rows state a clone size, as once, few, many or a class for expanded clones.

cdr3_nt: TGTGCCAGCAGCGTAGTTTCAGCGGGGGGCTACAATGAGCAGTTCTTC
cdr3_aa: CASSVVSAGGYNEQFF
v_call: TRBV9
clone_size: NA
j_call: TRBJ2-1
d_call: TRBD2

cdr3_nt: TGTGCCAGCAGCTCAGTCATGAAACCCTACGAGCAGTACTTC
cdr3_aa: CASSSVMKPYEQYF
v_call: TRBV11-2
clone_size: NA
j_call: TRBJ2-7
d_call: NA

cdr3_nt: TGTGCCAGCAGTCCCAAAGACAGGTACGAGCAGTACTTC
cdr3_aa: CASSPKDRYEQYF
v_call: TRBV27
clone_size: NA
j_call: TRBJ2-7
d_call: NA

cdr3_nt: TGTGCCAGCAGGTTGGAGACTAGTATCGTTCCTCTGGACTTC
cdr3_aa: CASRLETSIVPLDF
v_call: TRBV5-4
clone_size: NA
j_call: TRBJ2-7
d_call: NA

cdr3_nt: TGTGCCAGCAGCCGCCTTCCCCGGGGGGGCACAGATACGCAGTATTTT
cdr3_aa: CASSRLPRGGTDTQYF
v_call: TRBV7-2
clone_size: NA
j_call: TRBJ2-3
d_call: TRBD2

cdr3_nt: TGTGCCAGCACGCCGGCCCAAGGTCGGGATACGCAGTATTTT
cdr3_aa: CASTPAQGRDTQYF
v_call: TRBV6-5
clone_size: NA
j_call: TRBJ2-3
d_call: NA

cdr3_nt: TGCGCCAGCAGCTACCGCCTGAACACTGAAGCTTTCTTT
cdr3_aa: CASSYRLNTEAFF
v_call: TRBV4-3
clone_size: once
j_call: TRBJ1-1
d_call: NA

cdr3_nt: TGTGCCAGCAGTTCGCTAGTTCATGAAGCTTTCTTT
cdr3_aa: CASSSLVHEAFF
v_call: TRBV27
clone_size: NA
j_call: TRBJ1-1
d_call: NA

cdr3_nt: TGTGCCAGCAGCGTAGTAGGGCGGAGGCGGGGGCCCGCGAACACCGGGGAGCTGTTTTTT
cdr3_aa: CASSVVGRRRGPANTGELFF
v_call: TRBV9
clone_size: NA
j_call: TRBJ2-2
d_call: NA

cdr3_nt: TGTGCCAGCAGCGTAGGGGACAGGGTCTCACCCCTCCACTTT
cdr3_aa: CASSVGDRVSPLHF
v_call: TRBV9
clone_size: few
j_call: TRBJ1-6
d_call: TRBD1

cdr3_nt: TGTGCCAGCAGCCATTTGGCAGGGAGCGGCACTGAAGCTTTCTTT
cdr3_aa: CASSHLAGSGTEAFF
v_call: TRBV4-2
clone_size: NA
j_call: TRBJ1-1
d_call: NA

cdr3_nt: TGTGCCAGCAGACCGGGCCTCGAACCCCATGAGCAGTTCTTC
cdr3_aa: CASRPGLEPHEQFF
v_call: TRBV5-4
clone_size: NA
j_call: TRBJ2-1
d_call: NA

cdr3_nt: TGTGCCAGCAGTTTACCTGTTAGCAATCAGCCCCAGCATTTT
cdr3_aa: CASSLPVSNQPQHF
v_call: TRBV28
clone_size: NA
j_call: TRBJ1-5
d_call: NA

cdr3_nt: TGTGCCAGTAGTATCAACGGGAACTACGAGCAGTACTTC
cdr3_aa: CASSINGNYEQYF
v_call: TRBV19
clone_size: NA
j_call: TRBJ2-7
d_call: NA

cdr3_nt: TGTGCCAGCAGCTCCCAGAGGGGCACTGAAGCTTTCTTT
cdr3_aa: CASSSQRGTEAFF
v_call: TRBV7-2
clone_size: NA
j_call: TRBJ1-1
d_call: NA

cdr3_nt: TGTGCCAGCAGTTACTCGAAACAGACCGGAAACACCATATATTTT
cdr3_aa: CASSYSKQTGNTIYF
v_call: TRBV6-5
clone_size: NA
j_call: TRBJ1-3
d_call: NA

cdr3_nt: TGCGCCAGCAGCCCAACAGGGGGCCCTAATTCACCCCTCCACTTT
cdr3_aa: CASSPTGGPNSPLHF
v_call: TRBV5-1
clone_size: NA
j_call: TRBJ1-6
d_call: TRBD1

cdr3_nt: TGTGCCAGCAGTGGACAGGGGAACACTGAAGCTTTCTTT
cdr3_aa: CASSGQGNTEAFF
v_call: TRBV12-3/TRBV12-4
clone_size: NA
j_call: TRBJ1-1
d_call: TRBD1

cdr3_nt: TGTGCCAGCAGTTTAGTGGGGCGTATCAGCCACGAGCAGTACTTC
cdr3_aa: CASSLVGRISHEQYF
v_call: TRBV28
clone_size: NA
j_call: TRBJ2-7
d_call: NA

cdr3_nt: TGTGCCAGCAGCTTCCCTGGGGCTCATGGCTACACCTTC
cdr3_aa: CASSFPGAHGYTF
v_call: TRBV5-5
clone_size: NA
j_call: TRBJ1-2
d_call: NA

cdr3_nt: TGTGCCAGCATGAGAAGGGAAGTTCGGACTGAAGCTTTCTTT
cdr3_aa: CASMRREVRTEAFF
v_call: TRBV27
clone_size: NA
j_call: TRBJ1-1
d_call: NA

cdr3_nt: TGCGCCAGCCAGGGGACTTCTGGAAACACCATATATTTT
cdr3_aa: CASQGTSGNTIYF
v_call: TRBV10-1
clone_size: NA
j_call: TRBJ1-3
d_call: NA

cdr3_nt: TGCGCCAGCCTATTAGTCCAGGGGCCTCATTATGGCTACACCTTC
cdr3_aa: CASLLVQGPHYGYTF
v_call: TRBV23-1
clone_size: once
j_call: TRBJ1-2
d_call: NA

cdr3_nt: TGTGCCAGCAGTGGGATGTCTTACAGGGCTATCACTGAAGCTTTCTTT
cdr3_aa: CASSGMSYRAITEAFF
v_call: TRBV6-1
clone_size: NA
j_call: TRBJ1-1
d_call: NA

cdr3_nt: TGTGCCAGCAGTTTATGGGCCCCACAGGTTGATAATTCACCCCTCCACTTT
cdr3_aa: CASSLWAPQVDNSPLHF
v_call: TRBV27
clone_size: once
j_call: TRBJ1-6
d_call: NA

cdr3_nt: TGTGCCAGCTCACCCCTCGGGAGAGCAACTAATGAAAAACTGTTTTTT
cdr3_aa: CASSPLGRATNEKLFF
v_call: TRBV18
clone_size: NA
j_call: TRBJ1-4
d_call: NA

cdr3_nt: TGTGCCAGCAGCTGGACTAGCGGTAGCACAGATACGCAGTATTTT
cdr3_aa: CASSWTSGSTDTQYF
v_call: TRBV7-2
clone_size: NA
j_call: TRBJ2-3
d_call: TRBD2

cdr3_nt: TGTGCCTGGTTTCGGGAGGGCTCCTACAATGAGCAGTTCTTC
cdr3_aa: CAWFREGSYNEQFF
v_call: TRBV30
clone_size: NA
j_call: TRBJ2-1
d_call: TRBD2

cdr3_nt: TGTGCCAGCAGTGTGCTTGGGCAGGGGTCCGAGCAGTACTTC
cdr3_aa: CASSVLGQGSEQYF
v_call: TRBV2
clone_size: NA
j_call: TRBJ2-7
d_call: NA

cdr3_nt: TGTGCCAGCAGCACCCAGGACGGAGTCTACGAGCAGTACTTC
cdr3_aa: CASSTQDGVYEQYF
v_call: TRBV7-6
clone_size: NA
j_call: TRBJ2-7
d_call: NA

cdr3_nt: TGTGCCAGCAGCCCCGGGACAGGGAGCCGATCTTCTAGCGGGAGGGAGCAGTTCTTC
cdr3_aa: CASSPGTGSRSSSGREQFF
v_call: TRBV7-2
clone_size: NA
j_call: TRBJ2-1
d_call: TRBD2

cdr3_nt: TGTGCCAGCAGCTCGGGGACTAGCGGGATGTTTGGGGCCAACGTCCTGACTTTC
cdr3_aa: CASSSGTSGMFGANVLTF
v_call: TRBV5-4
clone_size: NA
j_call: TRBJ2-6
d_call: TRBD2

cdr3_nt: TGTGCCAGCAGCGATCGTATGAGCTCCTACAATGAGCAGTTCTTC
cdr3_aa: CASSDRMSSYNEQFF
v_call: TRBV7-8
clone_size: NA
j_call: TRBJ2-1
d_call: NA

cdr3_nt: TGTGCCAGCAGTCTGGGAGCAACTAATGAAAAACTGTTTTTT
cdr3_aa: CASSLGATNEKLFF
v_call: TRBV25-1
clone_size: NA
j_call: TRBJ1-4
d_call: NA

cdr3_nt: TGTGCCAGCAATGAGGGAGGGCCTCTTTACAAAAAAAGCACAGATACGCAGTATTTT
cdr3_aa: CASNEGGPLYKKSTDTQYF
v_call: TRBV13
clone_size: once
j_call: TRBJ2-3
d_call: TRBD2

cdr3_nt: TGTGCCAGCAGCAGGTTCCTGGCTGAGAACACCGGGGAGCTGTTTTTT
cdr3_aa: CASSRFLAENTGELFF
v_call: TRBV27
clone_size: once
j_call: TRBJ2-2
d_call: NA

cdr3_nt: TGTGCCAGCAGCCTCATGACAGGCGCCAACGTCCTGACTTTC
cdr3_aa: CASSLMTGANVLTF
v_call: TRBV5-8
clone_size: NA
j_call: TRBJ2-6
d_call: NA

cdr3_nt: TGCGCCAGCAGCTTGGTGCCAGGAGTATACTATGGCTACACCTTC
cdr3_aa: CASSLVPGVYYGYTF
v_call: TRBV5-1
clone_size: NA
j_call: TRBJ1-2
d_call: NA

cdr3_nt: TGTGCCAGCAGCGTAGGGACTAGGGGAGGAGAGCAGTTCTTC
cdr3_aa: CASSVGTRGGEQFF
v_call: TRBV9
clone_size: NA
j_call: TRBJ2-1
d_call: TRBD2

cdr3_nt: TGTGCCAGCAGCTCCAGTGGGACAGTAACCTATGGCTACACCTTC
cdr3_aa: CASSSSGTVTYGYTF
v_call: TRBV7-3
clone_size: NA
j_call: TRBJ1-2
d_call: TRBD1

cdr3_nt: TGTGCCATCAGTGAGGGCAACGCGAACTCCTACGAGCAGTACTTC
cdr3_aa: CAISEGNANSYEQYF
v_call: TRBV10-3
clone_size: NA
j_call: TRBJ2-7
d_call: NA

cdr3_nt: TGCGCCAGCAGCCAAGATCCCGGGCAGGGAAGACCCCAGCATTTT
cdr3_aa: CASSQDPGQGRPQHF
v_call: TRBV4-1
clone_size: few
j_call: TRBJ1-5
d_call: NA

cdr3_nt: TGCGCCAGCAGCTCCGGACAGGCAACCTCTGGGGCCAACGTCCTGACTTTC
cdr3_aa: CASSSGQATSGANVLTF
v_call: TRBV5-1
clone_size: NA
j_call: TRBJ2-6
d_call: TRBD1

cdr3_nt: TGCGCCAGCAGCCAAACCCTGAATGAAAAACTGTTTTTT
cdr3_aa: CASSQTLNEKLFF
v_call: TRBV4-1
clone_size: NA
j_call: TRBJ1-4
d_call: NA

cdr3_nt: TGTGCCAGCAGTAGCAATGGCTACACCTTC
cdr3_aa: CASSSNGYTF
v_call: TRBV28
clone_size: NA
j_call: TRBJ1-2
d_call: NA

cdr3_nt: TGTGCCAGCAGCTTATTACATTTGACAGGGGTTTCCTACGAGCAGTACTTC
cdr3_aa: CASSLLHLTGVSYEQYF
v_call: TRBV5-6
clone_size: NA
j_call: TRBJ2-7
d_call: TRBD1

cdr3_nt: TGCGCCAGCAGCTTGGGAGAAACAGCGCGAGGCGAGCAGTACTTC
cdr3_aa: CASSLGETARGEQYF
v_call: TRBV5-1
clone_size: once
j_call: TRBJ2-7
d_call: NA

cdr3_nt: TGTGCCAGCAGGCGGAGGGTCCAAGAGACCCAGTACTTC
cdr3_aa: CASRRRVQETQYF
v_call: TRBV28
clone_size: few
j_call: TRBJ2-5
d_call: NA

cdr3_nt: TGTGCCAGCAGCCATCGGGACAGGGGGGAAAAACTGTTTTTT
cdr3_aa: CASSHRDRGEKLFF
v_call: TRBV3-1/TRBV3-2
clone_size: NA
j_call: TRBJ1-4
d_call: TRBD1

cdr3_nt: TGTGCCAGCAGCTCTAAACAGGATATTGAAGCTTTCTTT
cdr3_aa: CASSSKQDIEAFF
v_call: TRBV9
clone_size: NA
j_call: TRBJ1-1
d_call: NA

cdr3_nt: TGTGCCAGCAGTGGGACAGGGTATAGCAATCAGCCCCAGCATTTT
cdr3_aa: CASSGTGYSNQPQHF
v_call: TRBV2
clone_size: once
j_call: TRBJ1-5
d_call: TRBD1